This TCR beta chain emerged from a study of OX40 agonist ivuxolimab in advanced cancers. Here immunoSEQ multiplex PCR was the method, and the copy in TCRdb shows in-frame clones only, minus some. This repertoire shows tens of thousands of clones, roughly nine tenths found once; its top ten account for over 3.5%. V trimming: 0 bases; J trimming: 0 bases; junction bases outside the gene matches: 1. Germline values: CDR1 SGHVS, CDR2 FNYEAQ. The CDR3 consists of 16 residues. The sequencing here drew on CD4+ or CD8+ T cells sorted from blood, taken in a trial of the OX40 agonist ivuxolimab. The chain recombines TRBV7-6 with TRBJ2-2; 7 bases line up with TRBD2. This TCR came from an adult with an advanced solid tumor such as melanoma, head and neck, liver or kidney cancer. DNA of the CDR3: TGTGCCAGCAGCTTAGCGGGAGGGCCGAACACCGGGGAGCTGTTTTTT. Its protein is CASSLAGGPNTGELFF.